The 2 T cell receptor beta chains in this list originate from one sample, sequenced in a study of T-cell reconstitution after alpha-beta-depleted transplantation in children. Unique molecular identifiers featured in how the TCRbeta library was prepared. TCRdb reprocessed the PCR reads with MiXCR, giving one entry per CDR3 protein. The sample contains 500,000 to 650,000 distinct CDR3 sequences, approximately 12% of which appear only once. Source: PBMCs, mostly from graft donor cells, taken 360 days after TCRalphabeta/CD19-depleted stem cell transplant. The source is a male patient aged 10 to 17 who had a stem cell transplant for acute myeloid leukemia, so the T cells may come from the graft donor.

The chain carries TRBV4-2 and TRBJ2-7; unclear D gene. The germline V gene encodes CDR1 LGHNA and CDR2 YNFKEQ. V shed 1 base and J shed 4 bases, with 14 bases lying between them. The CDR3 totals 15 residues. The CDR3 nucleotides are TGTGCCAGCAGCCAAGCAGTCGGCGTAGGATACGAGCAGTACTTC. This sequence encodes CASSQAVGVGYEQYF.

This clonotype has just a few counts. The V gene is TRBV29-1, the J gene TRBJ2-5; TRBD1 is a possible D gene (6 bases). There are 13 residues in the CDR3. CDR1 SQVTM and CDR2 ANQGSEA come from the germline V gene. Trimming stripped 3 bases from V and 4 bases from J, with 12 bases between. DNA for the CDR3: TGCAGCGTTGATACAGGGCGGACAGAGACCCAGTACTTC. Translating gives CSVDTGRTETQYF.